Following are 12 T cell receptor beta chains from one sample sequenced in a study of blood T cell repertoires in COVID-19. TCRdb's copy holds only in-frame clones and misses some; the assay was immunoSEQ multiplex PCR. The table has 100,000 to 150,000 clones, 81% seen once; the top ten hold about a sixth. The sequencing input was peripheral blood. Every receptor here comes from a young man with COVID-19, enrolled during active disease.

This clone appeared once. CDR3 in amino acids: CASSRPDRGHGEEQFF. Here the CDR3 DNA reads TGCGCCAGCAGCAGACCTGACAGGGGGCATGGGGAAGAGCAGTTCTTC. This rearrangement joins TRBV5-1 to TRBJ2-1; the match to TRBD1 covers 10 bases. The CDR3 is 16 residues long. Germline V CDR1 and CDR2: SGHRS, YFSETQ. The V and J ends lost 4 bases and 10 bases, in that order; junction bases with no gene match: 14.

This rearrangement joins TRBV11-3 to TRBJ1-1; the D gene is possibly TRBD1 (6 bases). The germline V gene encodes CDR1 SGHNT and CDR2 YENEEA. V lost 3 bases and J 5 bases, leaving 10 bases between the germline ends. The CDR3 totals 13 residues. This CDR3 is CASSFQGGTEAFF. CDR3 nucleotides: TGTGCCAGCAGCTTTCAAGGGGGTACTGAAGCTTTCTTT.

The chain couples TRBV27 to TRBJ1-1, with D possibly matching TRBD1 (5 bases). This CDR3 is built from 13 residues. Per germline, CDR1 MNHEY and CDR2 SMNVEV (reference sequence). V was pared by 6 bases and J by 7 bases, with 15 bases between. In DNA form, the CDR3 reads TGTGCCAGCAGCTTGGGGCAGAGCATTGAAGCTTTCTTT. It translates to CASSLGQSIEAFF.

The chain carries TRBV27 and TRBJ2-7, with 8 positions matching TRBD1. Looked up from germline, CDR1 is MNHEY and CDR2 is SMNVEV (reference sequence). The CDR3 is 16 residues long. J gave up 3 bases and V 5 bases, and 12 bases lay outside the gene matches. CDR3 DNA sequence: TGTGCCAGCAGTACCTACGGACAGGGCAAAGGCTACGAGCAGTACTTC. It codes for CASSTYGQGKGYEQYF.

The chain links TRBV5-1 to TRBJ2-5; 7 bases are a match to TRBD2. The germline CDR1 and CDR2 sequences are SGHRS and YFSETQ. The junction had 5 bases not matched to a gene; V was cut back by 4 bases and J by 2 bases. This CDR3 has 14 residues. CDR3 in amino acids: CASSVDGRQETQYF. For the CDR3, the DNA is TGCGCCAGCAGCGTGGACGGGAGGCAAGAGACCCAGTACTTC.

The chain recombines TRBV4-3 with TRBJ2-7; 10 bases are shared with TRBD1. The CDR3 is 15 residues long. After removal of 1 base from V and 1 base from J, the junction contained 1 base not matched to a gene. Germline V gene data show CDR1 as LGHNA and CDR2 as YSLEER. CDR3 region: CASSQGTGGSYEQYF. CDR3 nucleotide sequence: TGCGCCAGCAGCCAAGGGACAGGGGGATCCTACGAGCAGTACTTC.

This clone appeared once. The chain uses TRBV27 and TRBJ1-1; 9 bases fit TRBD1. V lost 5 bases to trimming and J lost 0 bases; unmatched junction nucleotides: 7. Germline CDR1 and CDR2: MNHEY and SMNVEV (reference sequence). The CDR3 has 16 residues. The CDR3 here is CASSPGTGTMNTEAFF. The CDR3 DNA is TGTGCCAGCAGTCCTGGGACAGGGACCATGAACACTGAAGCTTTCTTT.

CDR3 bases: TGTGCCAGCAGTTACAGTCCGGAGAGCGGAAACACCATATATTTT. It translates to CASSYSPESGNTIYF. The chain combines TRBV6-2 or TRBV6-3 with TRBJ1-3; D gene uncertain. The V gene lost 2 bases and the J gene lost 4 bases, with 12 bases spanning the gap. The germline gives CDR1 MNHEY, CDR2 SVGEGT. The CDR3 spans 15 residues.

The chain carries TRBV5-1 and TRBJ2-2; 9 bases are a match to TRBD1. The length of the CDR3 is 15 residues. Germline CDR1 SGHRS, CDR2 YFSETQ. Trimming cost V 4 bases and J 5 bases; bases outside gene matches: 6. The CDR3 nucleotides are TGCGCCAGCAGCATGACAGGGGGAGAAACCGGGGAGCTGTTTTTT. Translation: CASSMTGGETGELFF.

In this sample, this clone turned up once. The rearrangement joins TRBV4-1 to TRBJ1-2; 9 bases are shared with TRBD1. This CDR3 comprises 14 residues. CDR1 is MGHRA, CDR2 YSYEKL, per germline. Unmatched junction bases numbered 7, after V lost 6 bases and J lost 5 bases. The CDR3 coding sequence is TGCGCCAGCAGGTCTAGCGGACAGGGGTATGGCTACACCTTC. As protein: CASRSSGQGYGYTF.

For the CDR3, the DNA is TGCAGCGTAGGTCCACGGGGTGGCTACACCTTC. This encodes CSVGPRGGYTF. V is TRBV29-1 and J is TRBJ1-2, with D unclear. The CDR3 covers 11 residues. Trimming stripped 6 bases from V and 7 bases from J, with 12 bases between. Germline V gives CDR1 SQVTM, CDR2 ANQGSEA.

The CDR3 sequence is CASSVAPTLQETQYF. CDR3 DNA sequence: TGTGCCAGCAGCGTAGCTCCGACACTCCAAGAGACCCAGTACTTC. This chain uses TRBV9 with TRBJ2-5, with unresolved D. Deletions cut 0 bases from V and 1 base from J, with 10 bases between. Per germline, CDR1 SGDLS and CDR2 YYNGEE. The CDR3 spans 15 residues.